These T cell receptor beta chains were read from a single sample in a study of human CD8 memory T cell subsets. Following a re-call of the 5' RACE reads, TCRdb has one entry per CDR3 protein and lacks DNA. The sample yields 15,000 to 20,000 distinct CDR3 sequences, of which the top ten take up approximately 6.1%. Sequenced sample: CD8+ stem-like memory T cells (TSCM and TCM) sorted from PBMCs. The source is a human donor in good health. CDR3s include the opening cysteine and the closing phenylalanine or tryptophan. Rows may omit the clone size; those that give it use once, few, many or a size class.

TRBJ2-7,TRBV19,-,CASSHFTGTGNEQYF
TRBJ2-1,TRBV3-1,-,CASSPRPARYNEQFF
TRBJ2-7,TRBV2,-,CASSEARQGHYEQYF
TRBJ2-7,TRBV7-9,-,CASSHPGQGKEQYF
TRBJ1-1,TRBV27,medium-sized,CASSLAENTEAFF
TRBJ2-4,TRBV7-6,-,CASSLGPLSDQYF
TRBJ2-2,TRBV6-5,-,CASSYGQGRTGELFF
TRBJ2-7,TRBV9,-,CASSGQGAGYEQYF
TRBJ2-7,TRBV6-5,-,CASSEQGTYEQYF
TRBJ2-1,TRBV7-3,-,CASSLEVPGSGREDEQFF
TRBJ1-1,TRBV28,medium-sized,CASKRELEAFF
TRBJ2-3,TRBV5-8,-,CASSSPGQGGSDTQYF
TRBJ2-5,TRBV5-4,-,CASSSLTGEETQYF
TRBJ2-1,TRBV11-2,-,CASSLNLPTSGDPSLQYNEQFF